These 29 T cell receptor beta chains originate from one sample sequenced in a study of control samples from healthy donors and cancer patients. Using immunoSEQ multiplex PCR, the repertoire was profiled, and TCRdb retains in-frame clones only, with some absent. The top ten clones hold 0.95% to 1.5% of a sample with 70,000 to 95,000 clones, 93% of them seen once. The sequenced material came from PBMCs. These TCRs come from a woman aged 40 to 50 with lung cancer.

This chain connects TRBV4-2 to TRBJ2-7; possible D gene TRBD2, 7 bases. This CDR3 spans 17 amino acids. Trimming cost V 3 bases and J 0 bases, with 18 bases left between them. From germline, CDR1 is LGHNA and CDR2 YNFKEQ. CDR3 in amino acids: CASSHQDSGVSSYEQYF. The DNA of the CDR3 is TGTGCCAGCAGCCATCAGGACAGCGGGGTTAGCTCCTACGAGCAGTACTTC.

The gene calls are TRBV5-1 and TRBJ1-1; 7 bases map to TRBD1. This CDR3 is built from 18 residues. V lost 7 bases, J lost 6 bases, and 24 bases stayed unmatched. Germline V gene data show CDR1 as SGHRS and CDR2 as YFSETQ. The CDR3 region has the DNA TGCGCCAGCGCCCCCGGGAAGACCTGGTCACAGGGGACACCTGAAGCTTTCTTT. The encoded protein is CASAPGKTWSQGTPEAFF.

CDR3 coding DNA: TGTGCCAGCAGTTCTGACAGGGTTGGCGTACAGCCCCAGCATTTT. Protein sequence: CASSSDRVGVQPQHF. The J gene is TRBJ1-5, the V gene TRBV6-6; 7 bases agree with TRBD1. Trimming cost V 4 bases and J 7 bases; bases outside gene matches: 10. Germline CDR1 MNHNY, CDR2 SVGAGI (reference sequence). The length of the CDR3 is 15 residues.

The rearrangement links TRBV2 to TRBJ1-2; 8 bases match TRBD1. This CDR3 is built from 14 residues. CDR1 and CDR2 (germline): SNHLY, FYNNEI. V lost 6 bases to trimming and J lost 8 bases; unmatched junction nucleotides: 11. CDR3 residues: CASSRDRSSLGYTF. The CDR3 nucleotides read TGTGCCAGCAGCAGGGACAGGTCGAGCTTAGGCTACACCTTC.

The CDR3 sequence: CASSLYSNQPQHF. As DNA, the CDR3 is TGTGCCAGCAGCTTGTATAGCAATCAGCCCCAGCATTTT. The chain links TRBV5-6 to TRBJ1-5, with D unclear. CDR1 and CDR2 from the germline V gene are SGHDT and YYEEEE. With 1 base removed from V and 0 bases from J, the gap between germline ends came to 2 bases. CDR3 size: 13 residues.

The chain couples TRBV18 to TRBJ2-1, with TRBD2 as a possible D gene (5 bases). The germline V and J ends were trimmed by 6 bases and 5 bases, with 17 bases remaining between them. Germline V gene sequence: CDR1 KGHSH, CDR2 LQKENI. This CDR3 spans 15 amino acids. The CDR3 protein is CASSINGGSNNEQFF. The DNA of the CDR3 is TGTGCCAGCTCGATCAATGGCGGGTCCAACAATGAGCAGTTCTTC.

The chain has TRBV28 and TRBJ1-1, with D perhaps TRBD1 (6 bases). V was clipped by 3 bases and J by 0 bases, with 11 bases between them. CDR1 is MDHEN, CDR2 SYDVKM, per germline. The CDR3 contains 15 residues. The CDR3 region has the DNA TGTGCCAGCAGTTTTAGGGGGACTCTGAACACTGAAGCTTTCTTT. Its translation is CASSFRGTLNTEAFF.

The chain couples TRBV4-2 to TRBJ1-6, with 8 nucleotides matching TRBD1. Trimming at V came to 0 bases and at J to 14 bases, leaving 12 bases not matched to a gene. The CDR3 is 16 residues long. CDR1 is LGHNA, CDR2 YNFKEQ, per germline. CDR3 sequence: CASSQDSGQAADALHF. The DNA of the CDR3 is TGTGCCAGCAGCCAAGATTCGGGACAGGCCGCAGACGCCCTCCACTTT.

V and J are TRBV27 and TRBJ2-1, with 8 bases that match TRBD1. The CDR3 sequence is 16 residues long. Germline assignment: CDR1 MNHEY and CDR2 SMNVEV (reference sequence). V lost 4 bases to trimming and J lost 1 base; unmatched junction nucleotides: 6. This CDR3 is CASSSDRGQSYNEQFF. CDR3 bases: TGTGCCAGCAGTTCCGACAGGGGTCAGTCCTACAATGAGCAGTTCTTC.

This chain links TRBV4-1 with TRBJ1-5; a weak D match, TRBD1 (5 bases). The V end was cut by 1 base, the J end by 0 bases, with 13 bases between. The CDR3 spans 17 residues. Germline-derived CDR1 and CDR2 are MGHRA and YSYEKL. The CDR3 coding sequence is TGCGCCAGCAGCCAAGTCGACCAGGGCGATAGCAATCAGCCCCAGCATTTT. Translating gives CASSQVDQGDSNQPQHF.

CDR3 DNA: TGTGCCAGCAGCTGGGCCCGGGGACTAGCGGGGGATACGCAGTATTTT. This translates into CASSWARGLAGDTQYF. This rearrangement joins TRBV7-8 to TRBJ2-3; 13 bases align to TRBD2. The CDR3 loop spans 16 amino acids. CDR1 and CDR2 from the germline V gene are SGHVS and FQNEAQ. V trimming: 4 bases; J trimming: 6 bases; junction bases outside the gene matches: 7. The full variable domain, rest sourced from reference TRBV7-8 and TRBJ2-3, is GAGVSQSPRYKVAKRGQDVALRCDPISGHVSLFWYQQALGQGPEFLTYFQNEAQLDKSGLPSDRFFAERPEGSVSTLKIQRTQQEDSAVYLCASSWARGLAGDTQYFGPGTRLTVL.

In its sample, this clone was seen once. The CDR3 nucleotides are TGTGCCAGCAGCTTCACAGGGGGCCCCTACAATGAGCAGTTCTTC. Encoded protein: CASSFTGGPYNEQFF. This rearrangement joins TRBV5-4 to TRBJ2-1; 9 bases match TRBD1. The CDR3 sequence is 15 residues long. V dropped 2 bases and J dropped 2; count of bases not matched to a gene: 2. Germline values: CDR1 SGHNT, CDR2 YYREEE (reference sequence).

The chain employs TRBV27 and TRBJ1-1; 10 nucleotides align to TRBD1. CDR3 length equals 15 residues. Germline V gene data show CDR1 as MNHEY and CDR2 as SMNVEV (reference sequence). J lost 3 bases, V lost 2 bases, and 3 bases had no gene match. The CDR3 DNA sequence: TGTGCCAGCAGTTTAATCGGACAGGGGGACACTGAAGCTTTCTTT. Amino acids: CASSLIGQGDTEAFF.

The rearrangement uses TRBV12-5 and TRBJ1-1; no firm D call. Trimming removed 2 bases at V and 1 base at J, with 5 bases between. Germline-derived CDR1 and CDR2 are LGHNT and FRNRAP. This CDR3 has 13 residues. DNA for the CDR3: TGTGCTAGTGGTTTGCGATCGAACACTGAAGCTTTCTTT. The encoded protein is CASGLRSNTEAFF.

The chain combines TRBV24-1 with TRBJ2-2, with D uncertain. Trimming stripped 2 bases from V and 0 bases from J, with 3 bases between. The germline gives CDR1 KGHDR, CDR2 SFDVKD. The CDR3 is made up of 14 amino acids. CDR3 sequence reads: CATSDYPNTGELFF. CDR3 nucleotides: TGTGCCACCAGTGATTACCCGAACACCGGGGAGCTGTTTTTT.

V gene TRBV9 combines with J gene TRBJ2-7, with a weak D call TRBD2 (5 bases). Trimming cost V 4 bases and J 4 bases, with 9 bases left between them. There are 12 residues in the CDR3. The germline CDR1 and CDR2 sequences are SGDLS and YYNGEE. CDR3 amino acids: CASSPGNYEQYF. For the CDR3, the DNA is TGTGCCAGCAGCCCGGGGAATTACGAGCAGTACTTC.

A word on this clone: This sample includes further DNA sequences coding for the same CDR3. The chain couples TRBV5-1 to TRBJ2-7, with 8 bases fitting TRBD1. CDR1 SGHRS and CDR2 YFSETQ come from the germline V gene. The V and J ends lost 4 bases and 3 bases, in that order; junction bases with no gene match: 6. This CDR3 has 14 residues. The CDR3 sequence: CASSGGQGFYEQYF. The CDR3 DNA follows: TGCGCCAGCAGCGGAGGACAGGGTTTCTACGAGCAGTACTTC.

The J gene is TRBJ1-2, the V gene TRBV2, with TRBD1 as a possible D gene (6 bases). The CDR3 length is 11 residues. Germline V gene sequence: CDR1 SNHLY, CDR2 FYNNEI. V was shortened by 8 bases and J by 2 bases, with 6 bases between the two germline ends. This CDR3 is CASGQNYGYTF. Here the CDR3 DNA reads TGTGCCAGCGGACAGAACTATGGCTACACCTTC.

As DNA, the CDR3 is TGTGCCAGTGGTGATAACGTACAAGAGACCCAGTACTTC. It translates to CASGDNVQETQYF. This chain uses TRBV19 with TRBJ2-5, with no clear D. CDR1 is LNHDA, CDR2 SQIVND, per germline (reference sequence). CDR3 size: 13 residues. V was pared by 8 bases and J by 2 bases, with 12 bases between.

In this sample, this clone turned up once. The chain uses TRBV2 and TRBJ1-5; D call uncertain. Germline CDR1 SNHLY, CDR2 FYNNEI. The V gene lost 7 bases and the J gene lost 6 bases, with 10 bases spanning the gap. The CDR3 extends over 12 amino acids. The CDR3 is CASNQHAQPQHF. The CDR3 nucleotides are TGTGCCAGCAACCAGCACGCTCAGCCCCAGCATTTT.

The chain uses TRBV11-2 and TRBJ2-1; no definite D call. Germline V CDR1 and CDR2: SGHAT, FQNNGV. The CDR3 is 12 amino acids. V lost 5 bases to trimming and J lost 10 bases, with 12 bases between them. For the CDR3, the DNA is TGTGCCAGCAGCACAAGACCCCCGGAGCAGTTCTTC. Protein: CASSTRPPEQFF.

The V gene is TRBV29-1, the J gene TRBJ2-3; D uncertain. Germline assignment: CDR1 SQVTM and CDR2 ANQGSEA. Between the trimmed V and J ends, which lost 7 bases and 2 bases, there was a span of 22 bases. The CDR3 extends over 16 amino acids. The CDR3 DNA reads TGCAGCGCCGGATGGCCCGTTTTCAAAATCACAGATACGCAGTATTTT. This sequence encodes CSAGWPVFKITDTQYF.

The J gene is TRBJ2-3, the V gene TRBV19; 8 bases fit TRBD1. There are 13 residues in the CDR3. From germline, CDR1 is LNHDA and CDR2 SQIVND (reference sequence). V gave up 9 bases and J gave up 1 base; unmatched junction bases: 3. DNA for the CDR3: TGTGCCAGCAGGGGGCGGGGCACAGATACGCAGTATTTT. Protein product: CASRGRGTDTQYF.

V usage is TRBV19 and J usage is TRBJ1-1; no clear D. CDR3 length: 14 residues. Germline V lookup: CDR1 LNHDA, CDR2 SQIVND (reference sequence). With 3 bases removed from V and 4 bases from J, the gap between germline ends came to 12 bases. CDR3 in amino acids: CASSILEGSTEAFF. The DNA for the CDR3 is TGTGCCAGTAGTATTCTCGAGGGCTCCACTGAAGCTTTCTTT. The full variable domain, completed using reference TRBV19 and TRBJ1-1, is DGGITQSPKYLFRKEGQNVTLSCEQNLNHDAMYWYRQDPGQGLRLIYYSQIVNDFQKGDIAEGYSVSREKKESFPLTVTSAQKNPTAFYLCASSILEGSTEAFFGQGTRLTVV.

This chain links TRBV7-9 with TRBJ2-5, with D hard to call. Trimming removed 4 bases from V and 0 bases from J, with 9 bases in between. This CDR3 is 14 amino acids long. In germline, CDR1 is SEHNR, CDR2 FQNEAQ (reference sequence). CDR3 protein: CASSSPLDQETQYF. The CDR3 DNA sequence: TGTGCCAGCAGCTCACCATTAGACCAAGAGACCCAGTACTTC.

This clone was counted once. The V call is TRBV19, the J call TRBJ1-4, with D possibly TRBD1 on 5 matching bases. Trimming took 7 bases from V and 0 from J, leaving 24 bases between them. Germline values: CDR1 LNHDA, CDR2 SQIVND (reference sequence). There are 19 residues in the CDR3. CDR3 region: CASTDLNSPTDATNEKLFF. The CDR3 bases are TGTGCCAGTACCGATTTGAACAGCCCGACAGATGCAACTAATGAAAAACTGTTTTTT.

This sequence joins TRBV30 and TRBJ1-4, with 7 nucleotides matching TRBD1. The junction had 9 bases not matched to a gene; V was cut back by 4 bases and J by 4 bases. The CDR3 runs 15 residues. Looked up from germline, CDR1 is GTSNPN and CDR2 is SVGIG (reference sequence). This CDR3 is CAWTRGEWDNEKLFF. The CDR3 DNA reads as TGTGCCTGGACCAGGGGGGAGTGGGATAATGAAAAACTGTTTTTT.

This chain joins TRBV9 and TRBJ2-5, with a possible D match to TRBD2 (5 bases). V was trimmed by 1 base and J by 2 bases, leaving 12 bases between them. Germline V gives CDR1 SGDLS, CDR2 YYNGEE. The CDR3 spans 15 residues. DNA of the CDR3: TGTGCCAGCAGCGTAACAGCCTGGGAGCAAGAGACCCAGTACTTC. This translates into CASSVTAWEQETQYF.

This clone showed up just once. The CDR3 here is CASSLFDRALNTEAFF. In nucleotides, the CDR3 is TGTGCCAGCAGTTTATTCGACAGGGCCTTGAACACTGAAGCTTTCTTT. The chain employs TRBV28 and TRBJ1-1; TRBD1 matches 7 bases. V trimming: 1 base; J trimming: 0 bases; junction bases outside the gene matches: 5. This CDR3 region has 16 residues. CDR1 is MDHEN and CDR2 is SYDVKM in the germline V gene.